The 24 T cell receptor beta chains below come from one sample, sequenced in a study of blood T cells in healthy people across ages. A sample-barcoded 5' primer and a J-beta primer mix were used in a second PCR of about 7 to 12 cycles. TCRdb reanalysed the 5' RACE reads using MiXCR and keeps one entry per CDR3 protein. The sample yields over a million distinct CDR3 sequences, 42% seen once. Material: blood. The receptors were sampled from a woman between 18 and 29 years old in good health.

This chain's CDR3 is CATSRDKSGFYNEQFF. DNA for the CDR3: TGTGCCACCAGCAGAGATAAATCTGGGTTTTACAATGAGCAGTTCTTC. The V and J genes are TRBV15 and TRBJ2-1; D gene ambiguous. With 0 bases removed from V and 4 bases from J, the gap between germline ends came to 13 bases. In germline, CDR1 is LNHNV, CDR2 YYDKDF (reference sequence). The CDR3 has 16 residues. Filled out from reference TRBV15 and TRBJ2-1, the complete variable domain reads DAMVIQNPRYQVTQFGKPVTLSCSQTLNHNVMYWYQQKSSQAPKLLFHYYDKDFNNEADTPDNFQSRRPNTSFCFLDIRSPGLGDTAMYLCATSRDKSGFYNEQFFGPGTRLTVL.

The chain carries TRBV7-9 and TRBJ1-4; 9 nucleotides align to TRBD1. V gave up 5 bases and J gave up 8 bases; unmatched junction bases: 9. In germline, CDR1 is SEHNR, CDR2 FQNEAQ (reference sequence). This CDR3 region has 15 residues. The CDR3 coding sequence is TGTGCCAGCAGCCCCCGGACAGGGGACGGGGAAAAACTGTTTTTT. Protein sequence: CASSPRTGDGEKLFF.

As to this clonotype: Compared with germline, one end of the junction differs, possibly owing to a read error. The rearrangement uses TRBV20-1 and TRBJ2-7, with TRBD1 matching over 8 bases. Germline assignment: CDR1 DFQATT and CDR2 SNEGSKA (reference sequence). The CDR3 is 12 residues long. The CDR3 is CSAVGQGGERYF. The CDR3 DNA follows: TGCAGTGCGGTTGGACAGGGTGGGGAGCGGTACTTC.

Regarding this clonotype: One end of the junction varies from germline; a read error may be responsible. The genes are TRBV7-2 and TRBJ1-2; 7 positions match TRBD1. The germline gives CDR1 SGHTA, CDR2 FQGNSA. The CDR3 loop spans 14 amino acids. The CDR3 DNA reads as TGTGCCGGCAGATTTGACAGGGATGACTATGGCTACACCTTC. Translated, it gives CAGRFDRDDYGYTF.

V and J are TRBV7-3 and TRBJ2-2; the D is unclear. Germline V gives CDR1 SGHTA, CDR2 FQGTGA. Trimming took off 5 bases at V and 4 bases at J, with 11 bases between the two ends. This CDR3 has 14 residues. The CDR3 loop reads CASSQRPSTGELFF. DNA for the CDR3: TGTGCCAGCAGCCAAAGGCCAAGCACCGGGGAGCTGTTTTTT. The full variable domain, rest sourced from reference TRBV7-3 and TRBJ2-2, is GAGVSQTPSNKVTEKGKYVELRCDPISGHTALYWYRQSLGQGPEFLIYFQGTGAADDSGLPNDRFFAVRPEGSVSTLKIQRTERGDSAVYLCASSQRPSTGELFFGEGSRLTVL.

V gene TRBV5-1 combines with J gene TRBJ2-5, with D perhaps TRBD2 (6 bases). The better agreement between TRBJ2-7 and the DNA end casts doubt on the J call. The CDR3 contains 15 residues. CDR1 and CDR2 from the germline V gene are SGHRS and YFSETQ. The CDR3: CASSPTGVGDYEQYF. CDR3 DNA: TGCGCCAGCAGCCCGACGGGGGTTGGAGATTACGAGCAGTACTTC.

The V gene is TRBV6-5, the J gene TRBJ2-2; D is undetermined. CDR3 length: 14 residues. Germline CDR1 is MNHEY and CDR2 is SVGAGI. The V and J ends lost 8 bases and 3 bases respectively, with 13 bases between them. The DNA for the CDR3 is TGTGCCAGCCATAACGGACCGTACACCGGGGAGCTGTTTTTT. Amino acids: CASHNGPYTGELFF.

This clonotype was observed a handful of times. At one end the junction does not follow the germline gene, possibly because of a read error. The V gene is TRBV6-1, the J gene TRBJ2-1; D is ambiguous. The CDR3 sequence is 15 residues long. Germline-derived CDR1 and CDR2 are MNHNS and SASEGT. The CDR3 here is CASSERHSPYDEQFF. The CDR3, as DNA: TGTGCCAGCAGTGAACGGCACAGCCCCTACGATGAGCAGTTCTTC.

The V and J genes are TRBV2 and TRBJ2-7; D is undetermined. Germline CDR1 SNHLY, CDR2 FYNNEI. The CDR3 is 13 amino acids. The V and J ends lost 1 base and 3 bases respectively, with 7 bases between them. In nucleotides, the CDR3 is TGTGCCAGCAGTGAAGTCGTCCGCTACGAGCAGTACTTC. Its translation: CASSEVVRYEQYF.

The chain employs TRBV20-1 and TRBJ2-5; D not resolved. The CDR3 is made up of 11 amino acids. V was trimmed by 3 bases and J by 5 bases, leaving 7 bases between them. CDR1 is DFQATT and CDR2 is SNEGSKA in the germline V gene (reference sequence). The CDR3 DNA reads as TGCAGTGCTAGCTCTCCGGAGACCCAGTACTTC. Translating it yields CSASSPETQYF.

Only a few counts were recorded for this clonotype. The rearrangement uses TRBV11-2 and TRBJ2-3; 9 nucleotides match TRBD1. Trimming cost V 5 bases and J 4 bases; bases outside gene matches: 16. In germline, CDR1 is SGHAT, CDR2 FQNNGV. The CDR3 consists of 18 residues. The CDR3 nucleotides read TGTGCCAGCAGCACGCGAAATAAACAGGGGGCGTTAGCAGATACGCAGTATTTT. Its translation is CASSTRNKQGALADTQYF.

The chain couples TRBV7-8 to TRBJ1-4; maybe TRBD1 (5 bases). Germline assignment: CDR1 SGHVS and CDR2 FQNEAQ. This CDR3 is 17 amino acids long. V was pared by 4 bases and J by 0 bases, with 15 bases between. CDR3 region: CASSSPQGGATNEKLFF. The DNA of the CDR3 is TGTGCCAGCAGCTCTCCCCAGGGAGGAGCAACTAATGAAAAACTGTTTTTT. Complete variable domain (other parts from reference TRBV7-8 and TRBJ1-4): GAGVSQSPRYKVAKRGQDVALRCDPISGHVSLFWYQQALGQGPEFLTYFQNEAQLDKSGLPSDRFFAERPEGSVSTLKIQRTQQEDSAVYLCASSSPQGGATNEKLFFGSGTQLSVL.

The chain combines TRBV4-2 with TRBJ1-1; D might be TRBD1 (5 bases). Trimming stripped 3 bases from V and 3 bases from J, with 14 bases between. The CDR3 is made up of 15 amino acids. The germline gives CDR1 LGHNA, CDR2 YNFKEQ. CDR3 in amino acids: CASSQLPDSYTEAFF. CDR3 bases: TGTGCCAGCAGCCAGTTACCCGACAGCTACACTGAAGCTTTCTTT.

The genes are TRBV21-1 and TRBJ2-3; the D call in the table, TRBD1, was not verified against the DNA. TRBV21-1 is annotated as a pseudogene. The CDR3 length is 13 residues. The CDR3 here is CASSTRGPDTQYF. CDR3 nucleotides: TGTGCCAGCAGCACCAGGGGACCAGATACGCAGTATTTT.

This chain connects TRBV2 to TRBJ2-3; D uncertain. The length of the CDR3 is 14 residues. Looked up from germline, CDR1 is SNHLY and CDR2 is FYNNEI. V was trimmed by 2 bases and J by 3 bases, leaving 9 bases between them. This chain's CDR3 is CASSEQVLTDTQYF. The CDR3 DNA follows: TGTGCCAGCAGTGAACAGGTATTAACAGATACGCAGTATTTT.

This clonotype was seen a few times. This rearrangement joins TRBV10-3 to TRBJ1-5; 8 bases agree with TRBD1. J gave up 0 bases and V 0 bases, and 7 bases lay outside the gene matches. This CDR3 contains 18 residues. Germline loops: CDR1 ENHRY, CDR2 SYGVKD. The CDR3 bases are TGTGCCATCAGTGAGTCGACTGTAGGACAGGGTAGCAATCAGCCCCAGCATTTT. Translating it yields CAISESTVGQGSNQPQHF.

V and J are TRBV6-5 and TRBJ2-5, with D maybe TRBD2 (6 bases). The germline V gene has CDR1 MNHEY and CDR2 SVGAGI. The CDR3 length is 16 residues. The V and J ends lost 0 bases and 1 base respectively, with 12 bases between them. CDR3 residues: CASSYSAPEGQETQYF. CDR3 DNA sequence: TGTGCCAGCAGTTACTCAGCCCCGGAGGGCCAAGAGACCCAGTACTTC.

The rearrangement joins TRBV20-1 to TRBJ2-5; the match to TRBD2 covers 11 bases. The germline V gene has CDR1 DFQATT and CDR2 SNEGSKA (reference sequence). The J segment lost 4 bases and the V segment lost 0 bases, leaving 7 bases of the junction unmatched. This CDR3 contains 16 residues. CDR3 amino acids: CSARDLWLAGGETQYF. The CDR3 DNA reads as TGCAGTGCTAGAGATCTCTGGCTAGCGGGAGGAGAGACCCAGTACTTC.

This clonotype was observed a few times. The V gene is TRBV29-1, the J gene TRBJ2-7, with D uncertain. Trimming took off 5 bases at V and 0 bases at J, with 11 bases between the two ends. The length of the CDR3 is 13 residues. Per the germline V gene, CDR1 is SQVTM and CDR2 is ANQGSEA. The CDR3 bases are TGCAGCGTTTCCCAGTCCTTCTCCTACGAGCAGTACTTC. Amino acids: CSVSQSFSYEQYF.

This clonotype was seen a few times. This chain uses TRBV10-3 with TRBJ2-7; 8 nucleotides agree with TRBD2. There are 15 residues in the CDR3. The J segment lost 4 bases and the V segment lost 10 bases, leaving 15 bases of the junction unmatched. Germline V CDR1 and CDR2: ENHRY, SYGVKD. The CDR3 is CATQPPGGAGYEQYF. The DNA for the CDR3 is TGTGCCACTCAGCCCCCGGGGGGGGCGGGATACGAGCAGTACTTC.

The CDR3 nucleotides are TGTGCCAGCAGTGTTACAGGGATTAATTCACCCCTCCACTTT. Translation gives CASSVTGINSPLHF. This rearrangement joins TRBV12-3 or TRBV12-4 to TRBJ1-6; D possibly corresponds to TRBD1 (6 bases). V was pared by 5 bases and J by 6 bases, with 11 bases between. The length of the CDR3 is 14 residues.

This clonotype showed up just a few times. This sequence joins TRBV12-3 or TRBV12-4 and TRBJ2-7; possible D gene TRBD1, 7 bases. Trimming left V 5 bases short and J 8 bases short, with 22 bases between. This CDR3 has 15 residues. The CDR3 here is CASSPTGEALIQQYF. The CDR3 DNA follows: TGTGCCAGCAGTCCTACAGGGGAGGCTCTGATCCAGCAGTACTTC.

The chain has TRBV6-1 and TRBJ1-2, with D maybe TRBD1 (5 bases). Trimming removed 3 bases at V and 8 bases at J, with 22 bases between. Germline CDR1 reads MNHNS; CDR2 reads SASEGT. This CDR3 is 16 amino acids long. The CDR3: CASSEGPGFEAWGYTF. DNA of the CDR3: TGTGCCAGCAGTGAGGGACCAGGATTCGAAGCGTGGGGCTACACCTTC.

V gene TRBV7-3 combines with J gene TRBJ2-1; TRBD1 aligns across 8 bases. Looked up from germline, CDR1 is SGHTA and CDR2 is FQGTGA. V shed 2 bases, J shed 8 bases, and the junction held 2 bases outside the gene matches. The CDR3 is made up of 13 amino acids. CDR3: CASSLGQGYEQFF. CDR3 in DNA: TGTGCCAGCAGCTTAGGACAGGGCTATGAGCAGTTCTTC.